This entry lists 22 T cell receptor beta chains sequenced from one sample in a study of beta chain features in type 1 diabetes (dated by TCRdb to the late 2010s). On the study overall, not on this receptor specifically: Type 1 diabetes patients showed a moderate but significant shortening of TCRB CDR3 length in all four CD4+ subsets.

These receptors have no identified antigens. Library preparation used the immunoSEQ multiplex PCR assay. The entire amount of isolated RNA was reverse transcribed using the High Capacity cDNA Reverse Transcription Kit, so the sequenced TCRB transcripts were expressed ones. TCRdb took over this immuneACCESS table, retaining in-frame rearrangements with V and J assigned. Such tables are incomplete; in checked studies, under half of the missing clones stem from an unresolved V gene, and the remainder is unexplained. The sample contains about 700,000 clones, about an eighth of them found a single time. In total, the top ten clones hold about 0.02% of the sample. Sequencing was done on a sample of naive CD4+ T cells from blood. In the paper's terms, the cell subset or site label means: true naive CD4+ T cells. These receptors all stem from a young man with type 1 diabetes.

The chain links TRBV5-1 to TRBJ1-5, with unresolved D. CDR3 length: 12 amino acids. The germline V gene encodes CDR1 SGHRS and CDR2 YFSETQ. The V gene lost 4 bases and the J gene lost 6 bases, with 8 bases spanning the gap. In DNA form, the CDR3 reads TGCGCCAGCAGCCCCGAGGGTCAGCCCCAGCATTTT. It specifies CASSPEGQPQHF.

The chain couples TRBV30 to TRBJ2-5, with 10 bases lining up with TRBD1. V trimming: 5 bases; J trimming: 6 bases; junction bases outside the gene matches: 6. This CDR3 is built from 13 residues. Germline CDR1 is GTSNPN and CDR2 is SVGIG (reference sequence). In DNA form, the CDR3 reads TGTGCCTGGGAGACAGGGGGCGGCCAGACCCAGTACTTC. Protein: CAWETGGGQTQYF.

On this clone itself: Other DNA sequences in this specimen translate into the identical CDR3. V usage is TRBV11-2 and J usage is TRBJ2-5; D remains unclear. CDR1 is SGHAT and CDR2 is FQNNGV in the germline V gene. CDR3 length: 12 residues. Trimming took 2 bases from V and 5 from J, leaving 6 bases between them. CDR3 loop: CASSLNRETQYF. The CDR3, as DNA: TGTGCCAGCAGCTTAAATCGGGAGACCCAGTACTTC.

This chain joins TRBV4-1 and TRBJ2-7, with 7 bases identical to TRBD2. V dropped 0 bases and J dropped 3; count of bases not matched to a gene: 5. Germline CDR1 reads MGHRA; CDR2 reads YSYEKL. The CDR3 extends over 15 amino acids. CDR3 protein: CASSQERGGGYEQYF. Written as DNA, the CDR3 is TGCGCCAGCAGCCAAGAACGCGGGGGAGGCTACGAGCAGTACTTC.

About this clone itself: The junction differs from germline at one of its ends, possibly a read error. This rearrangement joins TRBV10-3 to TRBJ1-2, with D maybe TRBD1 (6 bases). Germline V lookup: CDR1 ENHRY, CDR2 SYGVKD. The CDR3 loop spans 16 amino acids. CDR3 loop: CAICDSGGAPDYGYTF. CDR3 nucleotide sequence: TGTGCCATCTGTGACTCCGGGGGGGCGCCGGACTATGGCTACACCTTC.

This clone turned up a few times. The CDR3 coding sequence is TGTGCCTGGAGTGTGCGCCCGAACACTGAAGCTTTCTTT. Protein sequence: CAWSVRPNTEAFF. The V call is TRBV30, the J call TRBJ1-1; D remains unclear. Germline CDR1 GTSNPN, CDR2 SVGIG (reference sequence). The CDR3 runs to 13 residues. Trimming left V 0 bases short and J 1 base short, with 6 bases between.

This clone has more than one count but fewer than ten. The chain carries TRBV10-1 and TRBJ1-1; no reliable D call. V was pared by 8 bases and J by 5 bases, with 9 bases between. The CDR3 totals 11 residues. Germline V gives CDR1 WNHNN, CDR2 SYGVQD (reference sequence). The CDR3 loop is CASARGTEAFF. Here the CDR3 DNA reads TGCGCCAGCGCCCGGGGAACTGAAGCTTTCTTT.

The chain's CDR3 is CASRFWTDSYEQYF. CDR3 nucleotide sequence: TGCGCCAGCAGGTTCTGGACAGACTCCTACGAGCAGTACTTC. This chain links TRBV5-1 with TRBJ2-7; possibly TRBD1 for D (6 bases). CDR3 length equals 14 residues. Germline lookup yields CDR1 SGHRS and CDR2 YFSETQ. The ends were cut back, 5 bases at V and 0 bases at J, with 12 bases in the middle.

The chain carries TRBV27 and TRBJ2-1; tentatively, D is TRBD2 (5 bases). The CDR3 has 15 amino acids. Trimming cost V 7 bases and J 8 bases, with 21 bases left between them. Germline V gene sequence: CDR1 MNHEY, CDR2 SMNVEV (reference sequence). CDR3 region: CASTLSRDFVDEQFF. The CDR3, as DNA: TGTGCCAGCACCCTATCCCGGGATTTTGTCGATGAGCAGTTCTTC.

There are a few counts of this clone. The genes are TRBV4-1 and TRBJ2-2, with TRBD2 as a possible D gene (7 bases). This CDR3 spans 18 amino acids. V was cut by 3 bases and J by 2 bases, with 19 bases left in between. Per germline, CDR1 MGHRA and CDR2 YSYEKL. This CDR3 reads CASSHPTSGGANTGELFF. Written as DNA, the CDR3 is TGCGCCAGCAGCCACCCTACCTCGGGGGGCGCAAACACCGGGGAGCTGTTTTTT.

The V gene is TRBV6-5, the J gene TRBJ2-3, with D unresolved. Between the trimmed V and J ends, which lost 4 bases and 0 bases, there was a span of 5 bases. Germline assignment: CDR1 MNHEY and CDR2 SVGAGI. This CDR3 is built from 13 residues. CDR3 amino acids: CASSFGSTDTQYF. The DNA for the CDR3 is TGTGCCAGCAGTTTCGGGAGCACAGATACGCAGTATTTT.

The chain is built from TRBV30 and TRBJ1-5; 9 bases map to TRBD1. With V trimmed by 2 bases and J by 0 bases, 8 bases remained unmatched. The germline V gene has CDR1 GTSNPN and CDR2 SVGIG (reference sequence). There are 17 residues in the CDR3. CDR3 sequence: CAWSTDRGGDSNQPQHF. CDR3 bases: TGTGCCTGGAGTACGGACAGGGGAGGGGATAGCAATCAGCCCCAGCATTTT.

This rearrangement joins TRBV28 to TRBJ2-1; 8 nucleotides line up with TRBD2. The CDR3 covers 15 residues. CDR1 is MDHEN, CDR2 SYDVKM, per germline. Germline trimming cut 8 bases from V and 5 bases from J; bases unmatched to any gene: 11. The CDR3 protein is CASGLAGRGHNEQFF. The CDR3 DNA follows: TGTGCCAGCGGGCTAGCGGGCCGGGGGCACAATGAGCAGTTCTTC.

There are a few counts of this clone. The CDR3 region has the DNA TGCGCCAGCAGCCAGGGTACAACAGGGGGCCGCGGCAATCAGCCCCAGCATTTT. As protein: CASSQGTTGGRGNQPQHF. The chain recombines TRBV4-1 with TRBJ1-5; 9 nucleotides match TRBD1. The V segment lost 3 bases and the J segment 2 bases; nucleotides outside the gene matches: 11. The CDR3 consists of 18 residues. Germline CDR1 MGHRA, CDR2 YSYEKL.

The V and J genes are TRBV20-1 and TRBJ1-1; D gene ambiguous. This CDR3 spans 11 amino acids. Germline V gene data show CDR1 as DFQATT and CDR2 as SNEGSKA (reference sequence). The V and J ends lost 4 bases and 1 base respectively, with 4 bases between them. The CDR3 protein is CSAIANTEAFF. CDR3 in DNA: TGCAGTGCTATAGCGAACACTGAAGCTTTCTTT.

The chain couples TRBV30 to TRBJ2-3; 8 positions agree with TRBD2. V was pared by 0 bases and J by 5 bases, with 4 bases of the junction left unmatched. CDR3 length: 14 residues. Looked up from germline, CDR1 is GTSNPN and CDR2 is SVGIG (reference sequence). Here the CDR3 DNA reads TGTGCCTGGAGTGTACGGGGGGGCCAAGATACGCAGTATTTT. Translation: CAWSVRGGQDTQYF. The variable domain in full, with the rest retrieved from reference TRBV30 and TRBJ2-3, is SQTIHQWPATLVQPVGSPLSLECTVEGTSNPNLYWYRQAAGRGLQLLFYSVGIGQISSEVPQNLSASRPQDRQFILSSKKLLLSDSGFYLCAWSVRGGQDTQYFGPGTRLTVL.

The V and J genes are TRBV4-1 and TRBJ2-1, with 9 bases lining up with TRBD2. The CDR3 extends over 16 amino acids. V was clipped by 3 bases and J by 8 bases; unmatched bases: 11. The germline gives CDR1 MGHRA, CDR2 YSYEKL. CDR3 in amino acids: CASSHLRRGGHDEQFF. CDR3 in DNA: TGCGCCAGCAGCCACCTTCGGCGGGGGGGCCACGATGAGCAGTTCTTC.

This clone was seen a handful of times. The gene calls are TRBV30 and TRBJ2-7; 8 bases agree with TRBD1. The V gene's germline CDR1 is GTSNPN and CDR2 SVGIG (reference sequence). This CDR3 region has 15 residues. V shed 2 bases, J shed 5 bases, and the junction held 11 bases outside the gene matches. CDR3 coding DNA: TGTGCCTGGAGTATTCTTCGGGACAGGTCCCACGAGCAGTACTTC. It yields the protein CAWSILRDRSHEQYF.

This clone was recorded a few times. The genes are TRBV15 and TRBJ1-5; TRBD1 is a possible D gene (6 bases). Germline V gene data show CDR1 as LNHNV and CDR2 as YYDKDF (reference sequence). The length of the CDR3 is 15 residues. Trimming took off 4 bases at V and 7 bases at J, with 17 bases between the two ends. The DNA for the CDR3 is TGTGCCACCAGCATCTACCCACAGGGAGGCCAGCCCCAGCATTTT. Translation: CATSIYPQGGQPQHF.

This clone was detected a few times. V gene TRBV29-1 combines with J gene TRBJ1-1, with D possibly matching TRBD1 (5 bases). Deletions cut 7 bases from V and 3 bases from J, with 21 bases between. The CDR3 contains 15 residues. The germline V gene has CDR1 SQVTM and CDR2 ANQGSEA. The CDR3 DNA follows: TGCAGCGGGGGCCAGCTCCCAGGGAGGGACACTGAAGCTTTCTTT. Encoded protein: CSGGQLPGRDTEAFF.

The J gene is TRBJ2-7, the V gene TRBV7-9, with 11 positions matching TRBD1. This CDR3 comprises 15 residues. Germline V gives CDR1 SEHNR, CDR2 FQNEAQ (reference sequence). Trimming at V came to 5 bases and at J to 3 bases, leaving 6 bases not matched to a gene. CDR3 DNA sequence: TGTGCCAGCAGCACCTGGACAGGGGGCATCTACGAGCAGTACTTC. Its protein is CASSTWTGGIYEQYF.

The chain has TRBV5-4 and TRBJ2-5; possibly TRBD2 for D (5 bases). Germline values: CDR1 SGHNT, CDR2 YYREEE (reference sequence). This CDR3 region has 15 residues. The V gene lost 0 bases and the J gene lost 5 bases, with 14 bases spanning the gap. CDR3 in amino acids: CASSLGLAWEETQYF. The CDR3 DNA is TGTGCCAGCAGCTTGGGGTTAGCTTGGGAGGAGACCCAGTACTTC.